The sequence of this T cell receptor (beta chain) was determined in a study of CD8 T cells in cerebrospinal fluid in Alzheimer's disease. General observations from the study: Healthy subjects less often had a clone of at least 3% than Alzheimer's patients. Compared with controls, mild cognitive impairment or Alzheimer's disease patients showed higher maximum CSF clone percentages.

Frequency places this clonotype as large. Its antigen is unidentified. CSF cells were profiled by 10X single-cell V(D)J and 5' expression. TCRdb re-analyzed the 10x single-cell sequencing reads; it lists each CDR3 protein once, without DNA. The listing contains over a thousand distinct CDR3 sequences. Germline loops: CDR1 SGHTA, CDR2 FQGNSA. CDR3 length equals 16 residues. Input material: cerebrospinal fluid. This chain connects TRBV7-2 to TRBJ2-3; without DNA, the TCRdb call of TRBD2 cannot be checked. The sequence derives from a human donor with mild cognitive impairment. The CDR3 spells CASSTSSGLSTDTQYF.